Reported below is one T cell receptor (beta chain). CDR1 SGHDT and CDR2 YYEEEE come from the germline V gene. V dropped 6 bases and J dropped 8 bases, with 23 bases sitting between them. This CDR3 spans 15 amino acids. Authors' processing steps: It was from reference gene primer amplification that nucleated cell counts were estimated. Sequenced by immunoSEQ multiplex PCR; TCRdb stores in-frame clones only, minus some. From that table come the V and J calls and clone size; the DNA was used to work out D and trimming. This table has 70,000 to 85,000 clones, 70% to 90% appearing once. The source of the sample is a study of blood T cell repertoires in COVID-19. Looking at the study overall: Acute and convalescent COVID-19 samples came from the United States, Italy and Spain. PBMCs, B-cell-depleted T cells, or T cells were the source of the cDNA or gDNA that made up the material.

The sequenced material came from peripheral blood. This clonotype was sampled from a woman of 80 years or more in a cohort sampled during active or convalescent COVID-19. The V and J genes are TRBV5-6 and TRBJ1-2; D may be TRBD1 (6 bases). The DNA of the CDR3 is TGTGCCAGCACCCAGGCGCGGGGGGCAGGTAGAGGCTACACCTTC. Protein product: CASTQARGAGRGYTF. Full variable domain (outside the CDR3, taken from reference TRBV5-6 and TRBJ1-2): DAGVTQSPTHLIKTRGQQVTLRCSPKSGHDTVSWYQQALGQGPQFIFQYYEEEERQRGNFPDRFSGHQFPNYSSELNVNALLLGDSALYLCASTQARGAGRGYTFGSGTRLTVV.